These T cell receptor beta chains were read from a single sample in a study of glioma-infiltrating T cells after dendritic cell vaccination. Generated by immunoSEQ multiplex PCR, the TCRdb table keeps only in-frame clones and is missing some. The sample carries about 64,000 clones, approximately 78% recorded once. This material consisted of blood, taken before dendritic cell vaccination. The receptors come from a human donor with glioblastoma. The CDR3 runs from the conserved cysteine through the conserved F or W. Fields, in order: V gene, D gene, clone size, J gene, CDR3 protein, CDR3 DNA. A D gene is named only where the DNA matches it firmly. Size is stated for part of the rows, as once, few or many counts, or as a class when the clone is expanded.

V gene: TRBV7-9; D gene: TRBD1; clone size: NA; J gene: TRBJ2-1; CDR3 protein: CASSPGGTRSYNEQFF; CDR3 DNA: TGTGCCAGCAGCCCAGGGGGCACGCGCTCCTACAATGAGCAGTTCTTC
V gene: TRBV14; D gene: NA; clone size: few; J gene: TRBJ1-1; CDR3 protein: CASSQFQNTEAFF; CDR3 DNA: TGTGCCAGCAGCCAGTTTCAGAACACTGAAGCTTTCTTT
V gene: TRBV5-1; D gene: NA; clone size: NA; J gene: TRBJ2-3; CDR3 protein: CASSLSALLTDTQYF; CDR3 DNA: TGCGCCAGCAGCTTGTCCGCCTTGCTAACAGATACGCAGTATTTT
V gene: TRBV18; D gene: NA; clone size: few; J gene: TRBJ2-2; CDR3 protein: CASSPLGAGETGELFF; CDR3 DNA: TGTGCCAGCTCACCCCTTGGAGCAGGGGAAACCGGGGAGCTGTTTTTT
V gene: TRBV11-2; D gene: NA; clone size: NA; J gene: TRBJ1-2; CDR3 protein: CASSPGRGYGYTF; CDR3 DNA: TGTGCCAGCAGCCCGGGGAGGGGGTATGGCTACACCTTC
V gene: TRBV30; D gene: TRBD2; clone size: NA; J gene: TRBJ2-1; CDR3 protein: CAWSVLSGGAVRQFF; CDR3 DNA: TGTGCCTGGAGTGTACTTAGCGGGGGGGCCGTGAGGCAGTTCTTC
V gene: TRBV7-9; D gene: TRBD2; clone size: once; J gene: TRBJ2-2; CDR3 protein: CASSTIPSGPNTGELFF; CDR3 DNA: TGTGCCAGCAGCACGATCCCTAGCGGCCCGAACACCGGGGAGCTGTTTTTT
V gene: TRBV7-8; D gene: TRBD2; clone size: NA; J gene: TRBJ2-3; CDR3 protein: CASSLLASGGVGSTDTQYF; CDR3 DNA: TGTGCCAGCAGCTTATTGGCTAGCGGGGGGGTAGGGAGCACAGATACGCAGTATTTT
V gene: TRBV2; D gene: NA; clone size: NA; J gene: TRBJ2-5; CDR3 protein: CASSFPTGDLETQYF; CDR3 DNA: TGTGCCAGCAGCTTTCCGACAGGAGACTTGGAGACCCAGTACTTC
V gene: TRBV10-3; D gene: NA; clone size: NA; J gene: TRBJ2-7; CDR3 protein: CAISESAGRLIYEQYF; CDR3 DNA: TGTGCCATCAGTGAGTCCGCCGGCAGGTTAATCTACGAGCAGTACTTC
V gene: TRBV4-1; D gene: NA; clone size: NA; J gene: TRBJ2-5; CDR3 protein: CASSQVLTTPGTQYF; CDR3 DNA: TGCGCCAGCAGCCAAGTTTTGACAACTCCAGGGACCCAGTACTTC
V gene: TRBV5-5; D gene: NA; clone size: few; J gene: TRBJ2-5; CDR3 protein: CASSWTGRGETQYF; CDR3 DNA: TGTGCCAGCAGCTGGACAGGGAGGGGGGAGACCCAGTACTTC
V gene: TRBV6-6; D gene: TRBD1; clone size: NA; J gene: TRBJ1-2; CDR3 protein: CASSYSRDSLYGYTF; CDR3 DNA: TGTGCCAGCAGTTACTCGAGGGACAGCCTCTATGGCTACACCTTC
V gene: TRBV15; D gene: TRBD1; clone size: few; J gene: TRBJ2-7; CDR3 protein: CATSGRQGSSSEQYF; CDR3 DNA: TGTGCCACCAGCGGGCGACAGGGGTCCTCATCCGAGCAGTACTTC
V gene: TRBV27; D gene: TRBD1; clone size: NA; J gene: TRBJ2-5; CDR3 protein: CASSPSDRVPPETQYF; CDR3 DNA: TGTGCCAGCAGCCCCTCCGACAGGGTGCCTCCAGAGACCCAGTACTTC
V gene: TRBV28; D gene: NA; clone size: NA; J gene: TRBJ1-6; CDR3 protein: CASSLVPGGRNSPLHF; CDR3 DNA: TGTGCCAGCAGTTTAGTTCCCGGGGGGCGAAATTCACCCCTCCACTTT
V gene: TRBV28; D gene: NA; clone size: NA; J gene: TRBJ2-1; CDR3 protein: CASSLVAARGNEQFF; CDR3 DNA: TGTGCCAGCAGTTTGGTAGCGGCTCGAGGCAATGAGCAGTTCTTC
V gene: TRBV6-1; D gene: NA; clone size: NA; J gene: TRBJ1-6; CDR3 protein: CASSESGGHNSPLHF; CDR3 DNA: TGTGCCAGCAGTGAATCGGGGGGCCATAATTCACCCCTCCACTTT
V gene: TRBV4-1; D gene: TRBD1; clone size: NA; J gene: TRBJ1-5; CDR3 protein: CASSQGLGAGGFQPQHF; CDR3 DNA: TGCGCCAGCAGCCAAGGTCTCGGGGCAGGGGGCTTTCAGCCCCAGCATTTT
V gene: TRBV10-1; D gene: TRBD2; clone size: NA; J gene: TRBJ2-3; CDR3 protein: CASSDLLAGVPDTQYF; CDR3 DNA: TGCGCCAGCAGTGATCTACTAGCGGGGGTCCCAGATACGCAGTATTTT
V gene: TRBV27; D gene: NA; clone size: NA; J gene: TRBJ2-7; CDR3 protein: CASNDWGPTYEQYF; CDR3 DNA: TGTGCCAGCAATGACTGGGGGCCAACTTACGAGCAGTACTTC
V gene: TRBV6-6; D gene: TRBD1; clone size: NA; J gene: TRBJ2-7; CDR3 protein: CASNPKGQGYSGEQYF; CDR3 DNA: TGTGCCAGCAACCCAAAAGGACAGGGTTATTCGGGCGAGCAGTACTTC
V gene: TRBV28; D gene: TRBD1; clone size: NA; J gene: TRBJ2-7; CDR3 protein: CASWGDRDRVPYEQYF; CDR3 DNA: TGTGCCAGCTGGGGCGACCGGGACAGGGTCCCCTACGAGCAGTACTTC
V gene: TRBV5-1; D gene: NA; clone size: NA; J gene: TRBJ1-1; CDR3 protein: CASSLWDLNTEAFF; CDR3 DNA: TGCGCCAGCAGCCTGTGGGACTTAAACACTGAAGCTTTCTTT
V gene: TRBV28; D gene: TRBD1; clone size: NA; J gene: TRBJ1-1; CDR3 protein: CASSSLTGPSTEAFF; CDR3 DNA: TGTGCCAGCAGTTCTTTGACAGGGCCGAGCACTGAAGCTTTCTTT
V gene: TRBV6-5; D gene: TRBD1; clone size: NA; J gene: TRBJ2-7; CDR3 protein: CASSKGQRGSYEQYF; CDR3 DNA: TGTGCCAGCAGCAAGGGACAGAGAGGCTCCTACGAGCAGTACTTC
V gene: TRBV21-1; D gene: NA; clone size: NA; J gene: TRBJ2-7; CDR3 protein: CASSTGGLAGSHYEQYF; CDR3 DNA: TGTGCCAGCAGCACGGGAGGGCTAGCGGGTTCTCACTACGAGCAGTACTTC
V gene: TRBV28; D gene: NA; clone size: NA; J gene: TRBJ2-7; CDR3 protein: CASSLGRATGPYEQYF; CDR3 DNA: TGTGCCAGCAGTTTAGGGCGTGCGACAGGACCCTACGAGCAGTACTTC
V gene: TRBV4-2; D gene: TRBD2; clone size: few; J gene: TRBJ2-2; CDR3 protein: CASSQNSGGATGELFF; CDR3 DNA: TGTGCCAGCAGCCAAAATAGCGGGGGGGCGACCGGGGAGCTGTTTTTT
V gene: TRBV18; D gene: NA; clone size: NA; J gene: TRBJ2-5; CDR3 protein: CASSPGPSETQYF; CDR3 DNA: TGTGCCAGCTCACCAGGCCCTTCGGAGACCCAGTACTTC
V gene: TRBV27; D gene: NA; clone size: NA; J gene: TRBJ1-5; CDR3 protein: CASSFVGARNQPQHF; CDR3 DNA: TGTGCCAGCAGTTTTGTCGGTGCACGTAATCAGCCCCAGCATTTT
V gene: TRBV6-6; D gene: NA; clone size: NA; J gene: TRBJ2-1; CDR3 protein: CASSRLGNEQFF; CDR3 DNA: TGTGCCAGCAGTCGACTAGGCAATGAGCAGTTCTTC
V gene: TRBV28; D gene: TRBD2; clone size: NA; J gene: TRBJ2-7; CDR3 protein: CTSSPTSGGTYEQYF; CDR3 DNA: TGTACCAGCAGTCCGACTAGCGGGGGGACTTACGAGCAGTACTTC
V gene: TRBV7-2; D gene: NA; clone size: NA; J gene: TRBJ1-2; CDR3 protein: CASSPQRYGYTF; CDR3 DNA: TGTGCCAGCAGCCCACAGAGATATGGCTACACCTTC
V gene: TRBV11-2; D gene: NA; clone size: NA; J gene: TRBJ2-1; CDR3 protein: CASSIADSDNEQFF; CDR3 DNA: TGTGCCAGCAGCATTGCCGACTCAGACAATGAGCAGTTCTTC
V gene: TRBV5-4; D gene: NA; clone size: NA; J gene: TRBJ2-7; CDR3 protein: CASSLGGTAYEQYF; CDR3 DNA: TGTGCCAGCAGCTTGGGAGGGACTGCTTACGAGCAGTACTTC
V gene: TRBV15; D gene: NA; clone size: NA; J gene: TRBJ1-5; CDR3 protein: CATSRAGSNQPQHF; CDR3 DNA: TGTGCCACCAGCAGAGCAGGGTCCAATCAGCCCCAGCATTTT
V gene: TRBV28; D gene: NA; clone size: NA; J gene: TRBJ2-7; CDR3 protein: CASGTGWIYEQYF; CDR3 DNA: TGTGCCAGCGGAACAGGGTGGATTTACGAGCAGTACTTC
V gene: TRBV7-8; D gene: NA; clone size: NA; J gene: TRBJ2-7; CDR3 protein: CASSLGDSAYEQYF; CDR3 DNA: TGTGCCAGCAGCTTAGGAGACAGCGCCTACGAGCAGTACTTC
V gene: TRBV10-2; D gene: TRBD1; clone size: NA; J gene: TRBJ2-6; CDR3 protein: CASSTPGQGAGAGANVLTF; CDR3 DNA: TGCGCCAGCAGCACACCGGGACAGGGGGCGGGGGCTGGGGCCAACGTCCTGACTTTC
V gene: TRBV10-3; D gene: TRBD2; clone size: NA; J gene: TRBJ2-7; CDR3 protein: CAISDLGASGWTYEQYF; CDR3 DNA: TGTGCCATCAGTGATCTTGGGGCTAGCGGGTGGACCTACGAGCAGTACTTC
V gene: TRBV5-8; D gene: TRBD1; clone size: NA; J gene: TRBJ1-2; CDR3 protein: CASSTFAGTGVTTGYGYTF; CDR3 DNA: TGTGCCAGCAGCACTTTCGCCGGGACAGGGGTCACTACGGGGTATGGCTACACCTTC
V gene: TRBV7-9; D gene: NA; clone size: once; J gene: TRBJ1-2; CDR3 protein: CASSPQASFGGYTF; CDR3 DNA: TGTGCCAGCAGCCCACAGGCCTCCTTTGGTGGCTACACCTTC
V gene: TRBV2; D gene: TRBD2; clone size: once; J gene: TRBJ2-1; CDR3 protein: CASLGASGDDGPGNEQFF; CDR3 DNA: TGTGCCTCTCTCGGGGCTAGCGGGGATGACGGACCCGGGAATGAGCAGTTCTTC
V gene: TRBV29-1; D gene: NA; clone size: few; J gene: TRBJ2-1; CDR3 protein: CSVSRDYNEQFF; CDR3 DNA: TGCAGCGTCAGCCGGGACTACAATGAGCAGTTCTTC
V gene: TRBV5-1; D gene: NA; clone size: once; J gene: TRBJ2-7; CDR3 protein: CASSLVQGHEQYF; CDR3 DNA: TGCGCCAGCAGCTTGGTGCAGGGTCACGAGCAGTACTTC
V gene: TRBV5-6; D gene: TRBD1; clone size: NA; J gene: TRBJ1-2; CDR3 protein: CASSSRYRGTLYGYTF; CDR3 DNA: TGTGCCAGTAGCTCTCGATACAGGGGGACCCTCTATGGCTACACCTTC
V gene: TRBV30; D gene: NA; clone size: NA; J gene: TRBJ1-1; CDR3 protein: CAWTLRLNTEAFF; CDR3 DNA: TGTGCCTGGACTTTACGGTTGAACACTGAAGCTTTCTTT
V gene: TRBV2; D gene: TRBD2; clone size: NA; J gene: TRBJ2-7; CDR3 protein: CASILAGGSYEQYF; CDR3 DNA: TGTGCCAGCATACTAGCGGGGGGATCCTACGAGCAGTACTTC
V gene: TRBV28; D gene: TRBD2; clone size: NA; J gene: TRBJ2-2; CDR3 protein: CASSSAGTTSGGLAGELFF; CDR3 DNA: TGTGCCAGCAGTTCCGCCGGCACAACTAGCGGGGGGCTAGCCGGGGAGCTGTTTTTT